This T cell receptor (beta chain) was sequenced in a study of CD8 T cells in Susac syndrome. Reverse transcription of about 0.45 to 1 ug RNA was carried out with random hexamers. TCRdb re-analysed the immunoSEQ multiplex PCR reads in MiXCR, keeping a single row per CDR3 protein. The data contain about 80,000 distinct CDR3 sequences, over 90% of them seen just once; the ten biggest clones take up about 0.27%. Sequencing of TCR beta was undertaken in CD8+ and CD4+ T cells derived from blood. While CD8+ and CD4+ T cells were isolated negatively, TEMRA cells were enriched by FACS. The germline gives CDR1 MDHEN, CDR2 SYDVKM. V shed 8 bases, J shed 4 bases, and the junction held 10 bases outside the gene matches. This CDR3 is built from 15 residues. As for this clonotype: Its antigen remains unidentified.

Study-wide points: It was acknowledged in the study that the number of individuals who were included in its TCR sequencing and HLA analysis was relatively small.

The TCR was taken from a human donor in good health. The V call is TRBV28, the J call TRBJ2-1, with 8 bases fitting TRBD1. The source material was CD8+ T cells from PBMCs. The CDR3 region is CASRLPRGRYNEQFF. DNA of the CDR3: TGTGCCAGCCGCTTGCCCAGGGGGCGTTACAATGAGCAGTTCTTC.